The present T cell receptor beta chain was sequenced within a study of blood T cell repertoires in COVID-19 (dated by TCRdb to about 2020). Context from the whole study: The collaborator samples originated in the United States, Italy and Spain and spanned the acute and convalescent phases of COVID-19. The material from the prospective study consisted of cDNA or gDNA derived from T cells, B-cell-depleted T cells, or PBMCs. The dataset comprised deeply sampled blood TCRbeta repertoires from subjects exposed to, actively infected with, or recovered from COVID-19. A freely available public database, intended as a resource for researchers studying the immune response to SARS-CoV-2, is where the repertoires were released. Samples came from the ongoing ImmuneRACE study (first 160 participants) plus 1,254 subjects from 6 global collaborators. Nearly every sample came with metadata listing a de-identified subject ID, COVID-19 status, age in years and sex. HLA class I and class II types, where available, came from metadata supplied by the sample provider rather than from assay-based typing. The investigation overall reported the following: The amount of clinical and demographic metadata varied by source and participant and was provided uncurated.

As concerns this clone: The antigen it recognizes is unknown. No quality values exist for individual bases; no much larger clone is one base distant.

TCRbeta CDR3 regions were amplified from genomic DNA using the immunoSEQ Assay, a bias-controlled multiplex PCR. Per the authors' processing: The number of nucleated cells in each sample was estimated by amplification of reference gene primers within the assay. To quantify the absolute abundance of each unique TCRbeta CDR3 rearrangement, sequence reads were collapsed and filtered. For each sample, productive Simpson clonality was calculated by taking the square root of Simpson's diversity index across productive rearrangements. TCRdb retrieved this table from immuneACCESS and kept in-frame rearrangements only. Not all clones are present; in checked studies, unresolved V genes account for under half, and no reason is known for the remainder. V, J and clone size are taken as reported in that table, and D and trimming were inferred from the DNA itself. This sample holds 350,000 to 450,000 clones; around 90% were observed only once. 1% to 1.5% of the sample is in the top ten clones.

Here V drops 2 bases and J drops 5 bases, and the junction holds 7 bases not matched to any gene. Inclusive of the bounding cysteine and phenylalanine, the CDR3 is 16 residues long. CDR3 DNA only is kept here, 48 bases in frame from base 1. From a lookup of the germline V gene, CDR1 and CDR2 are SNHLY and FYNNEI. Each collaborating institution followed its own protocols to collect whole blood in K2EDTA tubes. For TCRbeta analysis, collaborator samples were shipped as frozen whole blood, as isolated PBMCs, or as DNA extracted from either sample type. The sequenced sample was peripheral blood. This sequence originates from a man aged 40-49 years with acute or convalescent COVID-19. Recombination linked TRBV2 to TRBJ1-4; TRBD1 fits 8 bases in the junction. The CDR3 loop reads CASSETRDRRNEKLFF. The DNA sequence is as follows: TGTGCCAGCAGTGAAACCCGGGACAGGCGAAATGAAAAACTGTTTTTT.